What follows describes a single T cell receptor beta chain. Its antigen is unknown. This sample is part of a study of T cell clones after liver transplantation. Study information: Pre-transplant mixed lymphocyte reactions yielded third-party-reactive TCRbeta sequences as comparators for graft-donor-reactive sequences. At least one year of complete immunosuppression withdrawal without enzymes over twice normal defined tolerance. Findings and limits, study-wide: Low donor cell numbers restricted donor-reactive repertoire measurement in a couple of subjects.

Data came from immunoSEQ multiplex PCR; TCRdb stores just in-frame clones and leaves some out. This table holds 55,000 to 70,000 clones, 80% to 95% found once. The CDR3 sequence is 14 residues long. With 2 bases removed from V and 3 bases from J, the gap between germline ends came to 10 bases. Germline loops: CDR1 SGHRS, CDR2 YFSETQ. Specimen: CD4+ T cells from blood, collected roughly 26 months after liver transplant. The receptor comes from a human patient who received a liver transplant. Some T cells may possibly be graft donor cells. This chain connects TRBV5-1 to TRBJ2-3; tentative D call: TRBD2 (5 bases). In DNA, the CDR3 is TGCGCCAGCAGCTTAGGTAGCGCTACAGATACGCAGTATTTT. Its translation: CASSLGSATDTQYF. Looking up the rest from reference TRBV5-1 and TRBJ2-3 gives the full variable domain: KAGVTQTPRYLIKTRGQQVTLSCSPISGHRSVSWYQQTPGQGLQFLFEYFSETQRNKGNFPGRFSGRQFSNSRSEMNVSTLELGDSALYLCASSLGSATDTQYFGPGTRLTVL.